This TCR beta chain was recorded in a study of T cell responses to AZD1222 COVID-19 vaccine. Overall study findings and caveats: There were repertoire samples only from the period after the peak T cell response. A reported finding is that nearly half of spike-specific TCRs target unmutated variant regions. Most donors were white British, females outnumbered males, and clonal diversity was possibly underestimated.

Some clones are missing from TCRdb's copy, which holds only in-frame ones; the method was immunoSEQ multiplex PCR. Of 20,000 to 30,000 clones in the sample, about 88% are singletons; the top ten hold around 7.9%. Second-dose groups at about 4 or about 12 weeks were pooled. Of note for this clone: Its antigen is currently unknown.

V was pared by 0 bases and J by 6 bases, with 15 bases between. The CDR3 consists of 15 residues. In germline, CDR1 is SGHTA, CDR2 FQGNSA. The chain uses TRBV7-2 and TRBJ2-7, with D possibly matching TRBD1 (5 bases). This receptor was taken from an adult who received the AZD1222 COVID-19 vaccine. Here the sequenced sample was peripheral blood, taken 28 days after the second AZD1222 dose. The CDR3, as DNA: TGTGCCAGCAGCTTAGCCTGGACATACCAAGGCGAGCAGTACTTC. It yields the protein CASSLAWTYQGEQYF.